The clone carrying this TCR beta chain was observed a single time. Its cognate antigen is unknown. This sample is part of a study of cytomegalovirus exposure and HLA in healthy donors. TCRdb's table, derived via immunoSEQ multiplex PCR, lists solely in-frame clones and lacks some. This sample has 120,000 to 150,000 clones, with about 89% found just once. General study results and limits: The TCR clusters that emerged in the first cohort tended, a later analysis found, to co-occur in the approximately 110 validation repertoires. The study listed approximately 160 cytomegalovirus-associated TCR beta chains.

V lost 5 bases, J lost 4 bases, and 1 base stayed unmatched. CDR3 length: 14 residues. CDR1 WNHNN and CDR2 SYGVQD come from the germline V gene (reference sequence). The rearrangement links TRBV10-1 to TRBJ2-3, with 12 bases fitting TRBD2. The receptor's source is a woman younger than 30 in good health and CMV-seropositive. Sequences were obtained from PBMCs. The CDR3 DNA reads as TGCGCCAGCAGTCGACTAGCGGGAGCAGATACGCAGTATTTT. Its translation is CASSRLAGADTQYF.